This T cell receptor (beta chain) came from a study of blood T cell repertoires in COVID-19. Across the whole study: Collection of acute and convalescent COVID-19 samples took place in the United States, Italy and Spain.

V gave up 4 bases and J gave up 7 bases; unmatched junction bases: 12. CDR1 and CDR2 from the germline V gene are SGHNT and YYREEE (reference sequence). This CDR3 is built from 16 residues. Produced via immunoSEQ multiplex PCR; TCRdb's table is partial and in-frame only. The top ten clones hold 5.5% to 7% of a sample with about 54,000 clones, approximately 82% of them seen once. This clonotype originated in a human donor in a cohort sampled during active or convalescent COVID-19. The sequencing input was peripheral blood. The chain couples TRBV5-4 to TRBJ2-2, with TRBD2 identical over 8 bases. The CDR3 nucleotides are TGTGCCAGCAGCGCCAACCCGGGACTAGAGGACGGGGAGCTGTTTTTT. This encodes CASSANPGLEDGELFF.